The present entry profiles one T cell receptor beta chain with its context. The data were taken from a study of blood T cell repertoires in COVID-19. Study background: From the United States, Italy and Spain came samples of acute and convalescent COVID-19.

Only in-frame clones appear in the TCRdb table, and some are missing; sequencing was by immunoSEQ multiplex PCR. The data show about 270,000 clones, around 86% seen once. V was shortened by 5 bases and J by 1 base, with 5 bases between the two germline ends. This CDR3 region has 12 residues. This receptor was taken from a middle-aged man with active or convalescent COVID-19. The V call is TRBV12-3 or TRBV12-4, the J call TRBJ1-1; D uncertain. The sequenced sample was peripheral blood. The CDR3 coding sequence is TGTGCCAGCAGTATTCAGAACACTGAAGCTTTCTTT. Translated, it gives CASSIQNTEAFF.